This T cell receptor (beta chain) was observed in a study of blood T cell repertoires in COVID-19. Generated by immunoSEQ multiplex PCR, the TCRdb table keeps only in-frame clones and is missing some. The data hold roughly 250,000 clones, with roughly 90% observed a single time. Trimming stripped 5 bases from V and 8 bases from J, with 18 bases between. This CDR3 is 15 amino acids long. The germline V gene encodes CDR1 LNHDA and CDR2 SQIVND (reference sequence). In assigning cohorts, the study relied on participant-reported clinical history. The specimen was PBMCs or T cells enriched from blood (not recorded which). This chain joins TRBV19 and TRBJ1-4; maybe TRBD1 (6 bases). The sequence derives from a woman in her fifties or sixties who had recovered from COVID-19. Here the CDR3 reads CASSPRTARAEKLFF. DNA of the CDR3: TGTGCCAGTAGTCCCCGGACAGCGCGAGCCGAAAAACTGTTTTTT.